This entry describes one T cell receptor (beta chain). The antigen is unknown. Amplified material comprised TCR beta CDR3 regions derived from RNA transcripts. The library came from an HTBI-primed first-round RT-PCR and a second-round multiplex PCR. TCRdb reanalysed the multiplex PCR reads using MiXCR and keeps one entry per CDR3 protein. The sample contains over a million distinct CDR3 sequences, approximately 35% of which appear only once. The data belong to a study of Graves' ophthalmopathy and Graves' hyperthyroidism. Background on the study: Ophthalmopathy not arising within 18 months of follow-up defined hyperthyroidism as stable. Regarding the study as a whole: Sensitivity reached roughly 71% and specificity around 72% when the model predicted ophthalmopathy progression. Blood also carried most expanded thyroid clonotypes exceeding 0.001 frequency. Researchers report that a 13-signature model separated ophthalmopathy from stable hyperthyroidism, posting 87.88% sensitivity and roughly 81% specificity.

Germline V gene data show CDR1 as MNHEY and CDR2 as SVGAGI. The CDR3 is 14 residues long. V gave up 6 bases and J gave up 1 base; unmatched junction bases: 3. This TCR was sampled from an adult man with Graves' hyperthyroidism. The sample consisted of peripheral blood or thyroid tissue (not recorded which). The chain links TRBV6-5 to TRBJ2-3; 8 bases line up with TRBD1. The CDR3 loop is CASSSTGGTDTQYF. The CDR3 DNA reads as TGTGCCAGCAGCTCGACAGGGGGCACAGATACGCAGTATTTT.